This T cell receptor (beta chain) originates from a study of T-cell reconstitution after alpha-beta-depleted transplantation in children. The TCRbeta library was prepared with unique molecular identifiers. TCRdb ran MiXCR on the PCR reads and lists one entry per CDR3 protein. Altogether about 540,000 distinct CDR3 sequences are present, about 18% being singletons, with the ten largest covering over 3%. The CDR3 covers 14 residues. Trimming cost V 5 bases and J 5 bases; bases outside gene matches: 7. Per germline, CDR1 SGHTA and CDR2 FQGTGA. The input for sequencing was PBMCs from the stem cell graft donor, taken from the stem cell graft. The clonotype comes from a human donor who donated a stem cell graft to a child with acute lymphoblastic leukemia. The chain couples TRBV7-3 to TRBJ2-5, with 8 bases aligning to TRBD2. The CDR3, as DNA: TGTGCCAGCAGCCCCAGCGGGAGTTGGGAGACCCAGTACTTC. Protein product: CASSPSGSWETQYF. The full variable domain, in which reference TRBV7-3 and TRBJ2-5 provide the parts outside the CDR3, is GAGVSQTPSNKVTEKGKYVELRCDPISGHTALYWYRQSLGQGPEFLIYFQGTGAADDSGLPNDRFFAVRPEGSVSTLKIQRTERGDSAVYLCASSPSGSWETQYFGPGTRLLVL.